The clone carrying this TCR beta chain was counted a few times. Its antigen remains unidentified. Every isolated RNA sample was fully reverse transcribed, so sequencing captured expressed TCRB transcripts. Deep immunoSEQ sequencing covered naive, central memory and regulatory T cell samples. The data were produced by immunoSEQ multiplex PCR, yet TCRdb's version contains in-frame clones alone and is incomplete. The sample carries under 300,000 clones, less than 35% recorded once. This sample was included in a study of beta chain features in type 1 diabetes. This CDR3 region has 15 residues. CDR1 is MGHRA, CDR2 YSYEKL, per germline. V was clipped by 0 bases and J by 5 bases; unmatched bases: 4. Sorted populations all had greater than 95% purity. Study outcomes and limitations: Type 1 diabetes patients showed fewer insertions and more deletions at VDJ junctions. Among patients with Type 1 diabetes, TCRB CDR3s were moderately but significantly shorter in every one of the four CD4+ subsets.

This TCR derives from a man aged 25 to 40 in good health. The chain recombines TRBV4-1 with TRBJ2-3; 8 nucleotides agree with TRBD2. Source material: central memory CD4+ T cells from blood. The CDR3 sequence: CASSQDGRAVDTQYF. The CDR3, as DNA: TGCGCCAGCAGCCAAGACGGGAGGGCCGTAGATACGCAGTATTTT.